Listed below are T cell receptor beta chains from one sample, sequenced in a study of T cells in narcolepsy. The protocol was immunoSEQ multiplex PCR, while the TCRdb copy is restricted to in-frame clones and leaves out a portion. The repertoire holds fewer than 40,000 clones, with roughly four fifths as singletons. The sequencing sample was made of CD45RA- memory CD4+ T cells from PBMCs. The receptors here all came from a human donor with narcolepsy. The conserved cysteine and the conserved F or W are not part of the CDR3 here. The order of the fields is V gene, CDR3 protein.

v_call: TRBV29-1
cdr3_aa: STGKRREAF

v_call: TRBV5-4
cdr3_aa: ASSLDGFQETQY

v_call: TRBV28
cdr3_aa: ASSSEDEQF

v_call: TRBV4-2
cdr3_aa: ASSQDRRLSGDPGELF

v_call: TRBV27
cdr3_aa: ASLPGRGAIDEQF

v_call: TRBV7-2
cdr3_aa: ASSVQGGNGSPLH

v_call: TRBV7-2
cdr3_aa: ASSLVLAGGGQREQY

v_call: TRBV9
cdr3_aa: ASSVGGLAGQETQY

v_call: TRBV5-1
cdr3_aa: ASSFEGTPEAF

v_call: TRBV4-3
cdr3_aa: ASSQDNRGNYGYT

v_call: TRBV28
cdr3_aa: ASTVPGRSSGNTIY

v_call: TRBV5-6
cdr3_aa: ASSLGGRERQPQH

v_call: TRBV6-5
cdr3_aa: ASSWGRSSTEAF

v_call: TRBV19
cdr3_aa: ASSAGQSVTQF

v_call: TRBV30
cdr3_aa: AWSQGPYEQY

v_call: TRBV2
cdr3_aa: ASRSGQGIGYT

v_call: TRBV5-8
cdr3_aa: ASSLGTPQPQH

v_call: TRBV10-2
cdr3_aa: ASNRLTGGGSYEQY

v_call: TRBV7-8
cdr3_aa: ASSPDRRSNYGYT

v_call: TRBV6-5
cdr3_aa: ASSTGANYGYT

v_call: TRBV30
cdr3_aa: AWSVNDLRTVYGYT

v_call: TRBV5-1
cdr3_aa: ASSATGGASDTQY

v_call: TRBV18
cdr3_aa: ASSPVTNTGELF